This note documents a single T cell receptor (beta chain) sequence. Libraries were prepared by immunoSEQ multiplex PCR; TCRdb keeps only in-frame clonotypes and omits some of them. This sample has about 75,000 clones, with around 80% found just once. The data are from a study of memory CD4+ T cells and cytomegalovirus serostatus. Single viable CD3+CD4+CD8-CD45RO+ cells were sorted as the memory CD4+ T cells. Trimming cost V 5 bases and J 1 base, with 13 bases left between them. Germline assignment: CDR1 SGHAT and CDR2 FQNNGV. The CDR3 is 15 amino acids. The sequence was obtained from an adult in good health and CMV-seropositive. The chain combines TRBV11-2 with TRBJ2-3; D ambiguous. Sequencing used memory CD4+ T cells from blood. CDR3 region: CASSPRVQGTDTQYF. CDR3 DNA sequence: TGTGCCAGCAGCCCCCGGGTGCAAGGCACAGATACGCAGTATTTT. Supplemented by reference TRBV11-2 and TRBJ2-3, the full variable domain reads EAGVAQSPRYKIIEKRQSVAFWCNPISGHATLYWYQQILGQGPKLLIQFQNNGVVDDSQLPKDRFSAERLKGVDSTLKIQPAKLEDSAVYLCASSPRVQGTDTQYFGPGTRLTVL.